This is a list of T cell receptor beta chains from one sample in a study of blood T cell repertoires in COVID-19. Sequencing was performed with immunoSEQ multiplex PCR; in TCRdb, only in-frame clones are kept and a portion is missing. Of under 150,000 clones listed, about 88% are singletons. The specimen was PBMCs or T cells enriched from blood (not recorded which). These receptors came from a woman between 45 and 60 years old who had recovered from COVID-19. Both conserved end residues are part of each CDR3. The order of the fields is J gene, V gene, clone size, D gene, CDR3 DNA, CDR3 protein. D genes are given only for firm matches. The size field is filled for only some rows; it gives once, few, many or a size class.

>TRBJ1-3|TRBV29-1|NA|NA
TGCAGCGTTGAAGGGAGTGGGGGAAACACCATATATTTT
CSVEGSGGNTIYF
>TRBJ2-7|TRBV6-5|NA|TRBD2
TGTGCCAGCAGTTCCTTGACTAGCGGGGGCTCCGAGCAGTACTTC
CASSSLTSGGSEQYF
>TRBJ1-2|TRBV5-1|NA|TRBD1
TGCGCCAGCAGCCAACAGGGGGCGGATGGCTACACCTTC
CASSQQGADGYTF
>TRBJ2-3|TRBV9|NA|TRBD2
TGTGCCAGCAGCGGATCGGTGGGGCGGGGGGACACAGATACGCAGTATTTT
CASSGSVGRGDTDTQYF
>TRBJ1-1|TRBV21-1|NA|NA
TGTGCCAGCAGCGCACCGGGACAGGTGAACACTGAAGCTTTCTTT
CASSAPGQVNTEAFF
>TRBJ1-1|TRBV12-3/TRBV12-4|NA|NA
TGTGCCAGCATTAGGGGCTTACGGACTGAAGCTTTCTTT
CASIRGLRTEAFF
>TRBJ1-2|TRBV6-5|NA|NA
TGTGCCGTAACTTCCAGGTTTGGCTACACCTTC
CAVTSRFGYTF
>TRBJ1-3|TRBV9|NA|TRBD1
TGTGCCAGCAGCGTAGATAGAGAACAGGGGAATGCTGGAAACACCATATATTTT
CASSVDREQGNAGNTIYF
>TRBJ2-7|TRBV6-5|NA|TRBD1
TGTGCCAGCAGTTACTCCCGGGACAGGGCGCCGTACTTC
CASSYSRDRAPYF
>TRBJ1-2|TRBV19|NA|NA
TGTGCCAGTAGTATACAGCCGGGTGGAGGGTATGGCTACACCTTC
CASSIQPGGGYGYTF
>TRBJ1-2|TRBV3-1/TRBV3-2|NA|NA
TGTGCCAGCAGCCAAGCAGCAGGGGCCTATGGCTACACCTTC
CASSQAAGAYGYTF
>TRBJ2-7|TRBV5-1|NA|NA
TGCGCCAGCAGCAGAACAAGGGGGGGCGAGCAGTACTTC
CASSRTRGGEQYF
>TRBJ1-1|TRBV12-3/TRBV12-4|once|TRBD1
TGTGCCAGCAGACAGGGGAATACTGAAGCTTTCTTT
CASRQGNTEAFF
>TRBJ1-3|TRBV5-5|NA|NA
TGTGCCAGCAGTTATTCAGGCGCCTCTGGAAACACCATATATTTT
CASSYSGASGNTIYF
>TRBJ1-2|TRBV11-2|few|NA
TGTGCCAGCAGCTTAGGTTTCGGGGGTGGCTATGGCTACACCTTC
CASSLGFGGGYGYTF
>TRBJ2-2|TRBV6-5|NA|NA
TGTGCCAGCAGTAGCAACACCGGGGAGCTGTTTTTT
CASSSNTGELFF
>TRBJ1-3|TRBV4-3|NA|NA
TGCGCCAGCAGCCAAGATCGGGTGGGCAGGGTTGGAGGAAACACCATATATTTT
CASSQDRVGRVGGNTIYF
>TRBJ1-2|TRBV7-2|NA|TRBD1
TGTGCCAGCAGCTTAGCGGGACAGGGGATTTTGCGAACCTTC
CASSLAGQGILRTF
>TRBJ2-3|TRBV4-1|once|TRBD1
TGCGCCAGCAGCCAAGAGCTCAGGGGGAAAGCAGATACGCAGTATTTT
CASSQELRGKADTQYF
>TRBJ1-3|TRBV5-1|NA|TRBD1
TGCGCCAGCAGCTTGGCCGGGACAGGGTACGGAAACACCATATATTTT
CASSLAGTGYGNTIYF
>TRBJ1-6|TRBV6-5|NA|NA
TGTGCCAGCACCGGACCAGGGTGGAGATCACCCCTCCACTTT
CASTGPGWRSPLHF
>TRBJ1-4|TRBV18|NA|NA
TGTGCCAGCTCACCCCCGGCTAATGAAAAACTGTTTTTT
CASSPPANEKLFF
>TRBJ2-6|TRBV7-9|NA|NA
TGTGCCAGCAGTCCAGCCTCTAGCTCTGGGGCCAACGTCCTGACTTTC
CASSPASSSGANVLTF
>TRBJ2-7|TRBV7-2|NA|TRBD2
TGTGCCAGCAGGCTAGCGGGGGGTCCCCACGAGCAGTACTTC
CASRLAGGPHEQYF
>TRBJ2-3|TRBV12-3/TRBV12-4|NA|TRBD1
TGTGCCAGCAGTTTACAGGGGGCTGATACGCAGTATTTT
CASSLQGADTQYF
>TRBJ1-2|TRBV6-6|NA|TRBD1
TGTGCCAGCAGTTACGGGGGGACAGGGGGTAACTATGGCTACACCTTC
CASSYGGTGGNYGYTF
>TRBJ1-1|TRBV21-1|NA|NA
TGTGCCAGCAGGAAAGGGCCCCACAACACTGAAGCTTTCTTT
CASRKGPHNTEAFF
>TRBJ2-2|TRBV5-1|once|TRBD1
TGCGCCAGCGTCGACAGGGCCGGGGAGCTGTTTTTT
CASVDRAGELFF
>TRBJ1-5|TRBV6-2/TRBV6-3|NA|NA
TGTGCCAGCAGTGACTACAGGGCCTCCAATCAGCCCCAGCATTTT
CASSDYRASNQPQHF
>TRBJ2-7|TRBV11-2|once|NA
TGTGCCAGCAGGCACACTCAAACAGGGCGGTACGAGCAGTACTTC
CASRHTQTGRYEQYF
>TRBJ2-2|TRBV7-2|NA|TRBD2
TGTGCCAGCAGCCCTTCTTCGGGGACTAGAAACACCGGGGAGCTGTTTTTT
CASSPSSGTRNTGELFF
>TRBJ1-5|TRBV19|NA|NA
TGTGCCAGTTCGTGGGCAGGGAAATTTAATCAGCCCCAGCATTTT
CASSWAGKFNQPQHF
>TRBJ1-2|TRBV27|NA|NA
TGTGCCAGCAGTAAAGACATAGACTATGGCTACACCTTC
CASSKDIDYGYTF
>TRBJ2-3|TRBV13|NA|NA
TGTGCCAGCAGCCGGGGGGCGAACACAGATACGCAGTATTTT
CASSRGANTDTQYF
>TRBJ1-2|TRBV6-2/TRBV6-3|NA|TRBD1
TGTGCCAGCAGTTACGACAGGGGCGTGAGGTATGGCTACACCTTC
CASSYDRGVRYGYTF
>TRBJ2-3|TRBV6-5|NA|NA
TGTGCCAGCAAGAGTCCTTCAAAGATTACAGATACGCAGTATTTT
CASKSPSKITDTQYF
>TRBJ2-1|TRBV7-9|NA|NA
TGTGCCAGCAGCGCTAAGGGGGCCTACAATGAGCAGTTCTTC
CASSAKGAYNEQFF
>TRBJ2-5|TRBV5-6|few|NA
TGTGCCAGCAGCACGGGCCCGGGGTCCCAGTACTTC
CASSTGPGSQYF
>TRBJ2-3|TRBV5-1|NA|TRBD1
TGCGCCAGCAGCACAGGGGGCCTTAGCACAGATACGCAGTATTTT
CASSTGGLSTDTQYF
>TRBJ1-1|TRBV7-9|few|TRBD1
TGTGCCAGCAGCCCTTGGACAGGGAACACTGAAGCTTTCTTT
CASSPWTGNTEAFF
>TRBJ2-2|TRBV19|NA|NA
TGTGCCAGTAGTATCCAGGGGGGCGCCGGGGAGCTGTTTTTT
CASSIQGGAGELFF
>TRBJ2-3|TRBV30|NA|NA
TGTGCCTGGAGTGGGACTTCAGATACGCAGTATTTT
CAWSGTSDTQYF
>TRBJ2-2|TRBV5-1|NA|TRBD2
TGCGCCAGCAGCCCGGGACTAGCGAGCACCGGGGAGCTGTTTTTT
CASSPGLASTGELFF
>TRBJ2-1|TRBV5-1|NA|TRBD1
TGCGCCAGCAGCTCAGGGGGCCCATACAATGAGCAGTTCTTC
CASSSGGPYNEQFF
>TRBJ1-4|TRBV5-4|NA|NA
TGTGCCAGCAGCTTGGACAGGGATCCTAATGAAAAACTGTTTTTT
CASSLDRDPNEKLFF
>TRBJ2-3|TRBV12-3/TRBV12-4|NA|NA
TGTGCCAGCACTTTGAGGGTCTCCGATACGCAGTATTTT
CASTLRVSDTQYF
>TRBJ1-1|TRBV27|NA|TRBD1
TGTGCCAGCAGTTTAATGACAGGGGGCACTGAAGCTTTCTTT
CASSLMTGGTEAFF
>TRBJ2-7|TRBV5-1|NA|NA
TGCGCCAGCAGCACCTACGGGGGAAACTACGAGCAGTACTTC
CASSTYGGNYEQYF
>TRBJ2-6|TRBV28|once|TRBD1
TGTGCCAGCATGGGACTTGGACAGGGGGCTCCAGGGGCCAACGTCCTGACTTTC
CASMGLGQGAPGANVLTF
>TRBJ1-5|TRBV19|NA|NA
TGTGCCAGTAGTTTGCCACAGATCAGCAATCAGCCCCAGCATTTT
CASSLPQISNQPQHF
>TRBJ2-1|TRBV11-3|NA|TRBD2
TGTGCCAGCAGCTTAGACCGACTAGCGGGAGCTGCCTACAATGAGCAGTTCTTC
CASSLDRLAGAAYNEQFF
>TRBJ2-7|TRBV27|NA|TRBD2
TGTGCCAGCAGATACGGGACTAGCGGGGCCTACGAGCAGTACTTC
CASRYGTSGAYEQYF